Following are 21 T cell receptor beta chains from one sample sequenced in a study of blood T cell repertoires in COVID-19 (dated by TCRdb to the early 2020s). The library came from the immunoSEQ multiplex PCR assay. As stored in TCRdb, this immuneACCESS dataset retains in-frame rearrangements with V and J assigned. A fraction of the clones does not appear; measured against another copy, unresolved V genes explain less than half of the discrepancy, and the remainder lacks a known reason. For this sample the table gives more than 300,000 clones, of which approximately 89% were detected only once. 10% of the sample is taken by the ten largest. Sequenced input: peripheral blood. The receptors shown here come from a woman under 40 with COVID-19, enrolled during active disease.

The rearrangement links TRBV5-4 to TRBJ1-1; D is unclear. Per the germline V gene, CDR1 is SGHNT and CDR2 is YYREEE (reference sequence). This CDR3 spans 13 amino acids. V lost 3 bases and J lost 1, with 7 bases in between. DNA for the CDR3: TGTGCCAGCAGCTCGCTCGGGAACACTGAAGCTTTCTTT. Translating gives CASSSLGNTEAFF.

The CDR3 spells CASGLAPSRPEGYTF. CDR3 DNA: TGTGCTAGTGGTTTGGCCCCCTCAAGGCCGGAGGGCTACACCTTC. The chain uses TRBV12-5 and TRBJ1-2; D gene uncertain. The length of the CDR3 is 15 residues. Trimming took off 1 base at V and 8 bases at J, with 17 bases between the two ends. The germline V gene has CDR1 LGHNT and CDR2 FRNRAP.

The gene calls are TRBV4-3 and TRBJ2-1; TRBD2 agrees at 9 bases. Trimming took 0 bases from V and 5 from J; bases not matched to a gene: 11. Looked up from germline, CDR1 is LGHNA and CDR2 is YSLEER. This CDR3 comprises 18 residues. The CDR3 DNA follows: TGCGCCAGCAGCCAAGATTCGTGGCGGGAGGGCCCCGACAATGAGCAGTTCTTC. Protein product: CASSQDSWREGPDNEQFF.

The gene calls are TRBV6-6 and TRBJ1-5; TRBD1 matches 8 bases. Germline V gene data show CDR1 as MNHNY and CDR2 as SVGAGI (reference sequence). The CDR3 extends over 15 amino acids. Losses at the gene ends were 6 bases for V and 0 bases for J; bases not matched to a gene: 4. CDR3 protein: CASSKGQASNQPQHF. CDR3 coding DNA: TGTGCCAGCAGCAAGGGACAGGCTAGCAATCAGCCCCAGCATTTT.

The V and J genes are TRBV4-1 and TRBJ1-5; 9 bases match TRBD1. Germline V gene sequence: CDR1 MGHRA, CDR2 YSYEKL. CDR3 size: 15 residues. Trimming at V came to 0 bases and at J to 5 bases, leaving 2 bases not matched to a gene. The chain's CDR3 is CASSQETGGYQPQHF. CDR3 nucleotides: TGCGCCAGCAGCCAAGAGACAGGGGGGTATCAGCCCCAGCATTTT.

The chain employs TRBV6-2 or TRBV6-3 and TRBJ2-6; TRBD1 is a possible D gene (6 bases). The length of the CDR3 is 15 residues. Trimming shortened V by 6 bases and J by 0 bases, and 9 bases separated the two germline ends. Germline V gene data show CDR1 as MNHEY and CDR2 as SVGEGT. Written as DNA, the CDR3 is TGTGCCAGCAGCAACAGGGTCTCTGGGGCCAACGTCCTGACTTTC. It specifies CASSNRVSGANVLTF.

This chain joins TRBV5-1 and TRBJ2-3; 10 bases map to TRBD2. This CDR3 region has 16 residues. V shed 1 base and J 3 bases; nucleotides not matched to a gene: 5. Germline V lookup: CDR1 SGHRS, CDR2 YFSETQ. This CDR3 reads CASSLSASGSTDTQYF. The CDR3 DNA follows: TGCGCCAGCAGCTTGAGTGCTAGCGGGAGTACAGATACGCAGTATTTT.

The J gene is TRBJ2-7, the V gene TRBV21-1; the table's D call, TRBD1, was not checked against the DNA. TRBV21-1 is an annotated pseudogene. This CDR3 has 13 amino acids. This CDR3 is CASSKAKQYEQYF. CDR3 nucleotide sequence: TGTGCCAGCAGCAAAGCAAAACAGTACGAGCAGTACTTC.

The chain combines TRBV7-9 with TRBJ2-2, with a weak D call TRBD1 (6 bases). V gave up 1 base and J gave up 5 bases, with 11 bases separating them. CDR3 length equals 15 residues. Germline assignment: CDR1 SEHNR and CDR2 FQNEAQ (reference sequence). CDR3 DNA sequence: TGTGCCAGCAGCTTAGACCCAGGGGATACCGGGGAGCTGTTTTTT. Its translation is CASSLDPGDTGELFF.

The genes are TRBV12-3 or TRBV12-4 and TRBJ2-1; D call uncertain. Trimming removed 0 bases from V and 6 bases from J, with 6 bases in between. This CDR3 contains 13 residues. As DNA, the CDR3 is TGTGCCAGCAGTTTAGCGTTGAGCAATGAGCAGTTCTTC. Its protein is CASSLALSNEQFF.

The chain is built from TRBV28 and TRBJ1-1; D remains unclear. Germline V gene data show CDR1 as MDHEN and CDR2 as SYDVKM. Trimming shortened V by 1 base and J by 11 bases, and 14 bases separated the two germline ends. CDR3 length: 13 amino acids. CDR3 sequence: CASSLSFLGRAFF. For the CDR3, the DNA is TGTGCCAGCAGTTTATCCTTCCTAGGAAGGGCTTTCTTT.

The sample holds a few counts of this clone. The chain is built from TRBV10-3 and TRBJ1-5; TRBD1 might be the D (6 bases). The CDR3 extends over 14 amino acids. V was shortened by 4 bases and J by 3 bases, with 10 bases between the two germline ends. Germline V gene data show CDR1 as ENHRY and CDR2 as SYGVKD. CDR3 sequence: CAISAGAYNQPQHF. The CDR3 DNA is TGTGCCATCAGTGCAGGGGCGTACAATCAGCCCCAGCATTTT.

For the CDR3, the DNA is TGTGCCAGCAGCTTAAGCGTCCAGGGGGGCGAGCAGTACTTC. This encodes CASSLSVQGGEQYF. The chain couples TRBV11-2 to TRBJ2-7; D is perhaps TRBD1 (7 bases). CDR1 SGHAT and CDR2 FQNNGV come from the germline V gene. This CDR3 comprises 14 residues. Between the trimmed V and J ends, which lost 2 bases and 6 bases, there was a span of 14 bases.

This chain connects TRBV6-1 to TRBJ2-1; 13 bases map to TRBD2. Germline CDR1 reads MNHNS; CDR2 reads SASEGT. The ends lost 4 bases at V and 6 bases at J; junction bases unmatched: 6. This CDR3 comprises 16 residues. The DNA of the CDR3 is TGTGCCAGCAGTGTGGGACTAGCGGGAACCGGCAATGAGCAGTTCTTC. Protein: CASSVGLAGTGNEQFF.

The CDR3 loop reads CASRPAGTWGNQPQHF. Here the CDR3 DNA reads TGTGCCAGCAGGCCCGCCGGGACATGGGGCAATCAGCCCCAGCATTTT. The chain couples TRBV28 to TRBJ1-5; tentatively, D is TRBD1 (6 bases). The CDR3 is made up of 16 amino acids. The germline V gene has CDR1 MDHEN and CDR2 SYDVKM. V shed 6 bases and J shed 2 bases, with 17 bases lying between them.

The genes are TRBV5-1 and TRBJ1-6; TRBD1 might be the D (6 bases). V was pared by 4 bases and J by 9 bases, with 17 bases between. This CDR3 is 15 amino acids long. Germline CDR1 SGHRS, CDR2 YFSETQ. The CDR3 sequence: CASSQYRVPSSPLHF. The CDR3 DNA is TGCGCCAGCAGCCAATACAGGGTCCCGAGTTCACCCCTCCACTTT.

CDR3 residues: CASSLENDRGRNTQYF. The CDR3 DNA follows: TGTGCCAGTAGTCTTGAAAATGACAGGGGCCGGAATACGCAGTATTTT. The genes are TRBV19 and TRBJ2-3, with 8 bases that match TRBD1. CDR1 is LNHDA, CDR2 SQIVND, per germline (reference sequence). Losses at the gene ends were 5 bases for V and 7 bases for J; bases not matched to a gene: 14. CDR3 length: 16 amino acids.

The gene calls are TRBV7-9 and TRBJ1-5; a possible D gene is TRBD1 (5 bases). Between the trimmed V and J ends, which lost 6 bases and 0 bases, there was a span of 9 bases. Per the germline V gene, CDR1 is SEHNR and CDR2 is FQNEAQ (reference sequence). The CDR3 runs to 14 residues. The CDR3 region has the DNA TGTGCCAGCAGACAGGACGGTAGCAATCAGCCCCAGCATTTT. The encoded protein is CASRQDGSNQPQHF.

The CDR3 DNA reads as TGTGCCAGCAGCGCCGGACAGGGTTCCTACGAGCAGTACTTC. This codes for CASSAGQGSYEQYF. The chain combines TRBV11-2 with TRBJ2-7; the match to TRBD1 covers 8 bases. The CDR3 sequence is 14 residues long. Germline trimming cut 5 bases from V and 1 base from J; bases unmatched to any gene: 4. CDR1 and CDR2 (germline): SGHAT, FQNNGV. Based on the CDR3 plus reference TRBV11-2 and TRBJ2-7, the full variable domain is EAGVAQSPRYKIIEKRQSVAFWCNPISGHATLYWYQQILGQGPKLLIQFQNNGVVDDSQLPKDRFSAERLKGVDSTLKIQPAKLEDSAVYLCASSAGQGSYEQYFGPGTRLTVT.

CDR3 DNA: TGCGCCAGCAGCTTGGGGCTTGTACAGGTTAAGGCTGAAGCTTTCTTT. Amino acids: CASSLGLVQVKAEAFF. V is TRBV5-1 and J is TRBJ1-1; TRBD1 might be the D (5 bases). The CDR3 has 16 residues. Trimming removed 0 bases at V and 6 bases at J, with 18 bases between. Germline CDR1 reads SGHRS; CDR2 reads YFSETQ.

The chain combines TRBV18 with TRBJ2-7; D gene uncertain. Germline-derived CDR1 and CDR2 are KGHSH and LQKENI. There are 12 residues in the CDR3. The V and J ends lost 8 bases and 2 bases respectively, with 10 bases between them. DNA for the CDR3: TGTGCCAGCCGTGAGGAGCCCTACGAGCAGTACTTC. This codes for CASREEPYEQYF.